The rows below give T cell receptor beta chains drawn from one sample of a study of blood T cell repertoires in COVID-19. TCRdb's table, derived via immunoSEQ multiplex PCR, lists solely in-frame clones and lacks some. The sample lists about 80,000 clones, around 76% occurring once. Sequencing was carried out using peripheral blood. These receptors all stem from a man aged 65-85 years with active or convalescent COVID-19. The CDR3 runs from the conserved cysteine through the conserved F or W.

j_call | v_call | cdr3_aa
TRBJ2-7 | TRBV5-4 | CASSQQGADEQYF
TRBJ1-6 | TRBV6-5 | CASSLGGLTPLHF
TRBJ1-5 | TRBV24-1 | CATRWTGKNQPQHF
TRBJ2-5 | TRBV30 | CAWSWGRIAFETQYF
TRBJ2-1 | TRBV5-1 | CASSFDRLFEQFF
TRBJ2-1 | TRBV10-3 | CAIRRTESSYNEQFF
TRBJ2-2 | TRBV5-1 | CASSSSGGATGELFF
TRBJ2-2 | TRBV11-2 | CASAPQGGDTGELFF
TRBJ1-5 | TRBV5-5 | CASSPLTGGNQPQHF
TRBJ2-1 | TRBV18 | CASSRLGRDNEQFF
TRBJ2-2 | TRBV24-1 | CATRTGGAGTGELFF
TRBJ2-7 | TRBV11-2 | CASSLSGRAYEQYF
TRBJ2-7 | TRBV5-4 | CASSLDWTGPYEQYF
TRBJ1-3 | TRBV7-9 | CASSNRQGTPTWHTIYF
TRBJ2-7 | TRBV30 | CAWSVPSRGYEQYF
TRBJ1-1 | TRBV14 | CASSQPGEYTEAFF
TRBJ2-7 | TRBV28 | CASTEDREPYEQYF
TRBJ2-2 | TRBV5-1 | CASGEAGELFF
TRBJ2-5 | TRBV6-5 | CALRTSDGTQYF
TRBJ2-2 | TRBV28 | CASSLFRGGAGGAGELFF
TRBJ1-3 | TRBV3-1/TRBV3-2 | CASSQRGWGNTIYF
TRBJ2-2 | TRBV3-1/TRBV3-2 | CASRQEGVTGELFF
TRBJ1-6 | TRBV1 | CTSSPSPTGVRSSYNSPLHF
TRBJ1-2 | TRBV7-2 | CASSLRHGYGYTF
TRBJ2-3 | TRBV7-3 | CASSYLPGLAGGDTDTQYF
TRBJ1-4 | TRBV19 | CAAGAQDRGVSTNEKLFF
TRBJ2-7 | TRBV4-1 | CASSQNQGNEQYF
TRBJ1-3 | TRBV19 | CASRDRGNTIYF
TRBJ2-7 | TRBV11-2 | CASSLVRLNYEQYF
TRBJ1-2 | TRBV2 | CASNVGTGGGYTF
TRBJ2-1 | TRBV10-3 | CAISESPGLAGNEQFF
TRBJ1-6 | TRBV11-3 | CASSLTGANSPLHF
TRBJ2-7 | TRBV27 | CASSPRTSLNYEQYF
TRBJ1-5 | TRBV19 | CASSIHPPENQPQHF
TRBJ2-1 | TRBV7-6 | CASSRLRGDRGSYNEQFF
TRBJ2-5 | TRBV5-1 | CASSVGGRPRGETQYF
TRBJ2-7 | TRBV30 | CACDRGGLAGEQYF
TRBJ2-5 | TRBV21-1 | CASSFPGQPQETQYF
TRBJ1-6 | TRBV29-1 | CSVKWGSGNSPLHF
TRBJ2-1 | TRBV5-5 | CASSLGTLDEQFF
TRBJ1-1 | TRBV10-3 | CATVGGGYTEAFF
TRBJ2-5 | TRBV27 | CASSLSPSPFETQYF
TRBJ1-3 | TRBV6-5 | CASRATGSGNTIYF
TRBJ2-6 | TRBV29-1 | CSASGTASSGANVLTF
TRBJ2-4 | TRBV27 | CASSPRGRGGPVAKNIQYF
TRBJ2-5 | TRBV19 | CASSSNGKTQYF
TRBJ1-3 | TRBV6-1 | CASSATRVLTGNTIYF
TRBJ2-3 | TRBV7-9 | CASSLPERVADTQYF
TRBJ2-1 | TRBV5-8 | CASSLVLAGVWSYNEQFF
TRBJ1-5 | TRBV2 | CASRTQGGSNQPQHF